The TCR beta chain under discussion was sequenced for a study of T cell changes during pregnancy in multiple sclerosis. Only in-frame clones appear in the TCRdb table, and some are missing; sequencing was by immunoSEQ multiplex PCR. The data show 60,000 to 75,000 clones, roughly 92% seen once. The germline gives CDR1 MNHEY, CDR2 SMNVEV (reference sequence). The CDR3 covers 11 residues. V lost 8 bases and J lost 16; bases outside the gene matches: 11. J is TRBJ2-1 and V is TRBV27; the match to TRBD2 covers 7 bases. Specimen: CD8+ T cells from peripheral blood mononuclear cells, collected in the second trimester of pregnancy. This sequence originates from a female donor with multiple sclerosis, enrolled in a pregnancy study. CDR3 sequence reads: CASQRGAGIFF. CDR3 sequence (DNA): TGTGCCAGCCAACGGGGAGCGGGGATCTTCTTC.